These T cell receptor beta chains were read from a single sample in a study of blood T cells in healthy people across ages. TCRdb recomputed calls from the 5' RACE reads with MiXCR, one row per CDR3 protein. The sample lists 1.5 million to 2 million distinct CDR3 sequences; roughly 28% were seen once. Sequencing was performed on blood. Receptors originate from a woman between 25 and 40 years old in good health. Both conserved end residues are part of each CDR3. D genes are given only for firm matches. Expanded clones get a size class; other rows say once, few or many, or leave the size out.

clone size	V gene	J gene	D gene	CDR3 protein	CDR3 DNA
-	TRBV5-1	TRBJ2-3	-	CASSERGEAYTDTQYF	TGCGCCAGCAGTGAGCGCGGGGAGGCCTACACAGATACGCAGTATTTT
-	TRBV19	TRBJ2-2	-	CASSIPGDIGTGELFF	TGTGCCAGTAGTATCCCAGGGGATATAGGCACCGGGGAGCTGTTTTTT
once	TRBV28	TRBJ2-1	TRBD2	CASSLSASGANEQFF	TGTGCCAGCAGTTTATCGGCTAGCGGGGCTAATGAGCAGTTCTTC
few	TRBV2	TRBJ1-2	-	CASSDPPSYGYTF	TGTGCCAGCAGTGATCCTCCTAGCTATGGCTACACCTTC
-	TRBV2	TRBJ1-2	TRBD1	CASRPSAGGRGYTF	TGTGCCAGCAGACCGTCGGCAGGGGGCCGTGGCTACACCTTC
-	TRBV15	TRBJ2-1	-	CATSTASTSSYNEQFF	TGTGCCACCAGCACCGCTAGCACCAGCTCCTACAATGAGCAGTTCTTC
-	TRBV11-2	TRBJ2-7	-	CASSLGWHHEQYF	TGTGCCAGCAGCTTAGGATGGCACCACGAGCAGTACTTC
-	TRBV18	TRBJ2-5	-	CASSPFQGSQGTQYF	TGTGCCAGCTCACCTTTCCAGGGATCGCAAGGGACCCAGTACTTC
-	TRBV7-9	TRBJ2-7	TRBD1	CASSLGVETGVTYEQYF	TGTGCCAGCAGCTTAGGTGTGGAGACAGGGGTAACCTACGAGCAGTACTTC
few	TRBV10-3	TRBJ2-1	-	CAISDSWYNEQFF	TGTGCCATCAGTGACTCCTGGTACAATGAGCAGTTCTTC
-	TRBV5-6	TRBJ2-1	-	CASSRDQETQFF	TGTGCCAGCAGCAGGGACCAAGAGACCCAGTTCTTC
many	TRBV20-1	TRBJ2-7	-	CSAVNSDSYEQYF	TGCAGTGCTGTGAACAGTGATTCCTACGAGCAGTACTTC
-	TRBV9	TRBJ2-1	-	CASSVGPERYNEQFF	TGTGCCAGCAGCGTAGGTCCGGAAAGGTACAATGAGCAGTTCTTC
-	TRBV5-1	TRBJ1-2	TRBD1	CASSLPGQGPDGYTF	TGCGCCAGCAGCTTGCCGGGACAGGGGCCTGATGGCTACACCTTC
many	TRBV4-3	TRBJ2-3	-	CASSLSGGFNTQYF	TGCGCCAGCAGCCTCTCCGGGGGCTTTAATACGCAGTATTTT
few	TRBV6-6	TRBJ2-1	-	CASSYGQTYYEQFF	TGTGCCAGCAGTTACGGGCAGACTTACTACGAGCAGTTCTTC
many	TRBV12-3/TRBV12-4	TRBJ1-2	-	CASSPSGNYGYTF	TGTGCCAGCAGCCCGTCGGGAAACTATGGCTACACCTTC
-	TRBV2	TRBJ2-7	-	CASYGAPKYEQYF	TGTGCCAGCTATGGGGCACCTAAGTACGAGCAGTACTTC
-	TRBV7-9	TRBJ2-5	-	CATSGHPYQETRYF	TGTGCCACCTCGGGACACCCGTACCAAGAGACCCGGTACTTC
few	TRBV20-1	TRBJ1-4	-	CSARDPGAGEKLFF	TGCAGTGCTAGAGATCCGGGGGCCGGAGAAAAACTGTTTTTT
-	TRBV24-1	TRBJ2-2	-	CATGRTGELFF	TGTGCCACCGGCAGAACCGGGGAGCTGTTTTTT
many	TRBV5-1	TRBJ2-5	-	CASSSGQSQETQYF	TGCGCCAGCAGCTCTGGACAGTCCCAAGAGACCCAGTACTTC
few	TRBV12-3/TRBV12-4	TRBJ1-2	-	CAIRDSAVYGYTF	TGTGCCATCCGGGACTCAGCCGTCTATGGCTACACCTTC
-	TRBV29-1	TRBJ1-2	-	CSIGGTGGYTF	TGCAGCATTGGAGGGACTGGGGGCTACACCTTC
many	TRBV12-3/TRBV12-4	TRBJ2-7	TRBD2	CASRIGRGEGRNEQYF	TGTGCCAGCCGAATAGGGAGGGGAGAGGGCCGCAACGAGCAGTACTTC
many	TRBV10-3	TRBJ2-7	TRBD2	CAIRTSGDSYEQYF	TGTGCCATCAGGACTAGCGGAGATTCCTACGAGCAGTACTTC
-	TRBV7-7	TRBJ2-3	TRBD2	CASSRTSAGDTQYF	TGTGCCAGCAGCCGGACTAGCGCTGGGGATACGCAGTATTTT
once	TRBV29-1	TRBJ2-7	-	CGVDLTLEPSYEQYF	TGCGGCGTTGATCTTACTCTCGAACCTTCCTACGAGCAGTACTTC
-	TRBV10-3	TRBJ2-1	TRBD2	CAISLLAGGNNEQFF	TGTGCCATCAGTCTACTAGCGGGGGGAAACAATGAGCAGTTCTTC